The rows below give T cell receptor beta chains drawn from one sample of a study of blood T cell repertoires in COVID-19. Assay used: immunoSEQ multiplex PCR; TCRdb lists only in-frame clones, some missing. Of 380,000 or so clones in the sample, around 87% were seen once. Sequencing was done on a sample of PBMCs or T cells enriched from blood (not recorded which). The receptor source for this set is a man aged 25 to 45 who had recovered from COVID-19. Each CDR3 is given with its conserved first and last residue. The D gene is left open where the match is weak. Rows give clone size only sometimes, using once, few, many, or a class for an expanded clone.

j_call	d_call	v_call	clone_size	cdr3_nt	cdr3_aa
TRBJ1-6	TRBD1	TRBV6-5	-	TGTGCCAGCGTCAGACAGGGTGTCTATTCACCCCTCCACTTT	CASVRQGVYSPLHF
TRBJ1-4	TRBD1	TRBV2	-	TGTGCCAGCAGCCCCGACAGGGATAATGAAAAACTGTTTTTT	CASSPDRDNEKLFF
TRBJ1-2	-	TRBV3-1/TRBV3-2	-	TGTGCCAGCAGTGGGGGGGCTTCTAATAACTATGGCTACACCTTC	CASSGGASNNYGYTF
TRBJ1-1	-	TRBV7-2	-	TGTGCCAGCAGCTTAGCGGGAGGGTTGGGTACTGAAGCTTTCTTT	CASSLAGGLGTEAFF
TRBJ1-2	-	TRBV11-2	-	TGTGCCAGCAGCTTAGCGGCGACACCAAACTATGGCTACACCTTC	CASSLAATPNYGYTF
TRBJ1-5	-	TRBV10-3	-	TGTGCCATCAGGGACAGTCGGAATCAGCCCCAGCATTTT	CAIRDSRNQPQHF
TRBJ1-5	TRBD1	TRBV7-8	-	TGTGCCAGCAGCTTAGCGGGACAGGGGGCGAATAATCAGCCCCAGCATTTT	CASSLAGQGANNQPQHF
TRBJ2-7	-	TRBV30	-	TGTGCCTGGAGTGCCCAGGGATTTTACGAGCAGTACTTC	CAWSAQGFYEQYF
TRBJ1-2	-	TRBV29-1	-	TGCAGCGTTGACGTAAACTATGGCTACACCTTC	CSVDVNYGYTF
TRBJ2-3	TRBD2	TRBV9	-	TGTGCCAGCAGCTCACCCGAACTTGGGGCCTCCAGCGGGGGGGCAGATACGCAGTATTTT	CASSSPELGASSGGADTQYF
TRBJ1-2	-	TRBV6-5	-	TGTGCCAGCAGTTCGATCAGGGGTGCTGGTGGCTATGGCTACACCTTC	CASSSIRGAGGYGYTF
TRBJ1-1	-	TRBV5-1	-	TGCGCCAGCAGCTTGGGCCTCAGAATGGACACTGAAGCTTTCTTT	CASSLGLRMDTEAFF
TRBJ1-1	-	TRBV27	-	TGTGCCTCTGCAAAGGGGTCGGGCAGGGGCAACACTGAAGCTTTCTTT	CASAKGSGRGNTEAFF
TRBJ2-2	-	TRBV9	-	TGTGCCAGCAGCGTAGGTGTAATAGGAGTCCCCGGGGAGCTGTTTTTT	CASSVGVIGVPGELFF
TRBJ1-1	-	TRBV18	-	TGTGCCAGCTCACCAGCCAGGGTGAACACTGAAGCTTTCTTT	CASSPARVNTEAFF
TRBJ2-5	-	TRBV15	once	TGTGCCACCAGCAGAGCCCTCTCGACAAAACAAGAGACCCAGTACTTC	CATSRALSTKQETQYF
TRBJ2-2	TRBD1	TRBV19	-	TGTGCCAGTAGTATCTCAGGGGGACGCGGGGAGCTGTTTTTT	CASSISGGRGELFF
TRBJ2-5	TRBD2	TRBV2	-	TGTGCCAGCAGTGAAGCCCTAGCGGGGGGGCAAGAGACCCAGTACTTC	CASSEALAGGQETQYF
TRBJ2-5	-	TRBV19	-	TGTGCCAGTTCTCTGAACAAGGACAGAATTAAGGAGACCCAGTACTTC	CASSLNKDRIKETQYF
TRBJ1-2	-	TRBV5-1	-	TGCGCCAGCAGCATAGGGGCGCTGGTCTATGGCTACACCTTC	CASSIGALVYGYTF
TRBJ2-6	-	TRBV19	-	TGTGCCAGTAGCAGCGGCGGGGCCAACGTCCTGACTTTC	CASSSGGANVLTF
TRBJ2-2	TRBD1	TRBV7-9	-	TGTGCCAGCAGCTTAAGGGGATGGACAGGGTCGTCGTCCGGGGAGCTGTTTTTT	CASSLRGWTGSSSGELFF
TRBJ1-2	TRBD1	TRBV2	-	TGTGCCAGCAACCTGGGACAGGGGAGATTAGATTATGGCTACACCTTC	CASNLGQGRLDYGYTF
TRBJ1-1	TRBD1	TRBV6-6	-	TGTGCCAGCAGTCGGGGACAGGAATTCACTGAAGCTTTCTTT	CASSRGQEFTEAFF
TRBJ2-2	TRBD1	TRBV9	-	TGTGCCAGCAGCGTGGGGACAGCAAACACCGGGGAGCTGTTTTTT	CASSVGTANTGELFF
TRBJ2-1	TRBD2	TRBV19	-	TGTGCCAGTAGTATAGCGGGGGGTCAATACAATGAGCAGTTCTTC	CASSIAGGQYNEQFF
TRBJ2-1	TRBD2	TRBV6-6	-	TGTGCCAGCAGCCCGACGGGGGGGCTTCACAATGAGCAGTTCTTC	CASSPTGGLHNEQFF
TRBJ1-1	-	TRBV3-1/TRBV3-2	-	TGTGCCAGCAGCCAGGTAGACACTGAAGCTTTCTTT	CASSQVDTEAFF
TRBJ1-1	TRBD1	TRBV6-2/TRBV6-3	-	TGTGCCAGCAGTTACTCTTCCGGGACAGAGGGAGCTTTCTTT	CASSYSSGTEGAFF
TRBJ2-7	TRBD1	TRBV5-6	once	TGTGCCAGCAGCTCCGACAGGGTGCGGTCGGTGAACGAGCAGTACTTC	CASSSDRVRSVNEQYF
TRBJ1-4	TRBD1	TRBV4-1	-	TGCGCCAGCAGAGGACTAACCAGGGGGTGGGATGAAAAACTGTTTTTT	CASRGLTRGWDEKLFF
TRBJ1-5	-	TRBV29-1	-	TGCAGCGTTGGGGGGGGGAACCCGTGGCAGCCCCAGCATTTT	CSVGGGNPWQPQHF
TRBJ1-1	TRBD1	TRBV4-2	-	TGTGCCAGCAGCCAACCAGGGGGAATCGGCACTGAAGCTTTCTTT	CASSQPGGIGTEAFF
TRBJ2-7	TRBD2	TRBV6-5	few	TGTGCCAGCAGGGGACTAGCCGACTACGAGCAGTACTTC	CASRGLADYEQYF
TRBJ2-7	-	TRBV2	-	TGTGCCAGCCTGTTGTCAGCCTACGAGCAGTACTTC	CASLLSAYEQYF
TRBJ1-2	-	TRBV7-9	-	TGTGCCAGCAGCTTAGCGGACACCTATGGCTACACCTTC	CASSLADTYGYTF
TRBJ2-5	-	TRBV10-3	-	TGTGCCATCAGCCTAGACAGAGCCCAAGAGACCCAGTACTTC	CAISLDRAQETQYF
TRBJ1-2	-	TRBV10-3	-	TGTGCCATCAGTGAGAGTCAGGGGTTAACGGGCTACACCTTC	CAISESQGLTGYTF
TRBJ1-4	-	TRBV18	-	TGTGCCAGCTCACCACCATGGGAGAATGAAAAACTGTTTTTT	CASSPPWENEKLFF
TRBJ1-3	TRBD1	TRBV5-4	-	TGTGCCAGCAGCCTACAGGGGTCTGTCGGAAACACCATATATTTT	CASSLQGSVGNTIYF
TRBJ1-1	-	TRBV10-3	-	TGTGCCATCAGTGAGTGGGGACTCCTGGGGACTGAAGCTTTCTTT	CAISEWGLLGTEAFF
TRBJ2-5	-	TRBV7-9	-	TGTGCCAGCAGCTCTGCCGGGGAGACCCAGTACTTC	CASSSAGETQYF
TRBJ1-3	-	TRBV30	-	TGTGCCTGGAGTACGACAGCTTTCCTGAGCTCTGGAAACACCATATATTTT	CAWSTTAFLSSGNTIYF
TRBJ2-7	-	TRBV4-2	-	TGTGCCAGCAGCCAAGATCGGCGGGACGAGCAGTACTTC	CASSQDRRDEQYF
TRBJ1-4	TRBD1	TRBV5-4	-	TGTGCCAGCAGCTTTAAGGGACAGGGGGCAACTAATGAAAAACTGTTTTTT	CASSFKGQGATNEKLFF
TRBJ1-1	TRBD1	TRBV7-2	few	TGTGCCAGCAGCCTTAGACAGGGGGCATGGGGCACTGAAGCTTTCTTT	CASSLRQGAWGTEAFF
TRBJ2-3	TRBD1	TRBV7-6	-	TGTGCCAGCAGCCCAACAGGGGGTCCCCCAGATACGCAGTATTTT	CASSPTGGPPDTQYF
TRBJ1-3	-	TRBV6-1	-	TGTGCCAGCAGTGAAGGTGGTTCGGGGAACACCATATATTTT	CASSEGGSGNTIYF
TRBJ2-7	-	TRBV18	-	TGTGCCAGCTCACCACGACGGGTTGACGAGCAGTACTTC	CASSPRRVDEQYF